Detailed here is one TCR beta chain. J gave up 4 bases and V 0 bases, and 3 bases lay outside the gene matches. The CDR3 consists of 16 residues. The germline CDR1 and CDR2 sequences are SNHLY and FYNNEI. The record originates from a study of blood T cell repertoires in COVID-19. Study-level background: Collection of acute and convalescent COVID-19 samples took place in the United States, Italy and Spain. PBMCs, B-cell-depleted T cells, or T cells were the source of the cDNA or gDNA that made up the material.

In the source study's methods: Reference gene primer amplification yielded estimated nucleated cell counts. Some clones are missing from TCRdb's copy, which holds only in-frame ones; the method was immunoSEQ multiplex PCR. V and J calls and clone size are copied from that table; D and trimming were computed from the DNA. This table holds around 98,000 clones, 70% to 90% found once. What was sequenced was peripheral blood. The clonotype comes from a man between 65 and 85 years old with acute or convalescent COVID-19. V gene TRBV2 combines with J gene TRBJ2-1, with 10 bases fitting TRBD2. CDR3 coding DNA: TGTGCCAGCAGTGAAGCGCGGACTAGCGGTTACAATGAGCAGTTCTTC. The encoded protein is CASSEARTSGYNEQFF. Full variable domain (outside the CDR3, taken from reference TRBV2 and TRBJ2-1): EPEVTQTPSHQVTQMGQEVILRCVPISNHLYFYWYRQILGQKVEFLVSFYNNEISEKSEIFDDQFSVERPDGSNFTLKIRSTKLEDSAMYFCASSEARTSGYNEQFFGPGTRLTVL.